This T cell receptor (beta chain) was found in a study of radiation and T cells in renal cell carcinoma. Study-wide context: Nephrectomy followed 15 Gy stereotactic body radiation by 4 weeks.

Profiling relied on immunoSEQ multiplex PCR, and the TCRdb table lists in-frame clones only, not all of them. The sample has more than 150,000 clones; roughly 87% are singletons. On this clone: Its antigen is currently unknown.

The time point: blood 2 weeks post-SBRT. Specified treatment: 15 Gy SBRT to primary tumor, nephrectomy 4 weeks later. Serial blood draws occurred at baseline and 2 and 4 weeks post-SBRT. The patient's renal cell carcinoma had clear cell pathology. Whole-study findings and limits: Top tumor clonotypes rose in blood 2 weeks post-radiation, then contracted.

This specimen consisted of blood, obtained from a patient whose treatment included radiotherapy and nephrectomy. The clonotype was recovered from a woman aged 50 to 60 with renal cell carcinoma.

This CDR3 is CAARRGREKLFF. CDR3 DNA sequence: TGTGCCGCGCGTCGAGGTCGTGAAAAACTGTTTTTT. V is TRBV7-9 and J is TRBJ1-4; no reliable D call. CDR3 size: 12 residues. CDR1 is SEHNR and CDR2 is FQNEAQ in the germline V gene (reference sequence). Trimming took 11 bases from V and 7 from J, leaving 14 bases between them.